The 25 T cell receptor beta chains below were found in one sample sequenced in a study of blood T cell repertoires in COVID-19. Measured with immunoSEQ multiplex PCR; TCRdb has only the in-frame clones, and not every one. The data contain about 490,000 clones, 80% to 90% of them singletons. The sample taken for sequencing was peripheral blood. These receptors originate from a human donor in a cohort sampled during active COVID-19.

The genes are TRBV15 and TRBJ2-7; TRBD2 might be the D (6 bases). The V gene's germline CDR1 is LNHNV and CDR2 YYDKDF (reference sequence). V shed 1 base and J shed 0 bases, with 13 bases lying between them. This CDR3 has 16 amino acids. CDR3 in amino acids: CATSRGGGVSSYEQYF. The CDR3 bases are TGTGCCACCAGCAGAGGAGGCGGGGTTAGCTCCTACGAGCAGTACTTC.

Notes on this clone: Other DNA sequences in the sample encode the same CDR3. The chain uses TRBV30 and TRBJ1-2; 8 bases match TRBD1. J was trimmed by 8 bases and V by 0 bases; bases with no gene match: 5. The CDR3 extends over 13 amino acids. Germline-derived CDR1 and CDR2 are GTSNPN and SVGIG (reference sequence). The CDR3 sequence is CAWSVGQGGGYTF. CDR3 sequence (DNA): TGTGCCTGGAGTGTCGGACAGGGTGGGGGCTACACCTTC.

J is TRBJ2-3 and V is TRBV24-1; D remains unclear. The CDR3 totals 14 residues. CDR1 is KGHDR and CDR2 is SFDVKD in the germline V gene. V was trimmed by 4 bases and J by 2 bases, leaving 9 bases between them. The CDR3 DNA is TGTGCCACCAGTGACCCCCCTCCCACAGATACGCAGTATTTT. Translation gives CATSDPPPTDTQYF.

The rearrangement joins TRBV28 to TRBJ2-6; TRBD1 might be the D (6 bases). The CDR3 spans 17 residues. V was shortened by 5 bases and J by 3 bases, with 17 bases between the two germline ends. Germline CDR1 is MDHEN and CDR2 is SYDVKM. The DNA of the CDR3 is TGTGCCAGCAGTCCTGACAGGACCTCGGGTGGGGCCAACGTCCTGACTTTC. Translating it yields CASSPDRTSGGANVLTF.

V and J are TRBV25-1 and TRBJ2-7, with D hard to call. Trimming took 4 bases from V and 5 from J, leaving 12 bases between them. The CDR3 length is 13 residues. CDR1 MGHDK and CDR2 SYGVNS come from the germline V gene. The CDR3 DNA reads as TGTGCCAGCAGTGTTACAGAGATACACGAGCAGTACTTC. Its protein product is CASSVTEIHEQYF.

The genes are TRBV19 and TRBJ2-1, with TRBD2 matching over 10 bases. This CDR3 is built from 14 residues. Trimming cost V 6 bases and J 12 bases; bases outside gene matches: 11. Germline loops: CDR1 LNHDA, CDR2 SQIVND (reference sequence). The CDR3 sequence is CASSPLTSGVRQFF. In DNA, the CDR3 is TGTGCCAGTAGCCCCCTAACTAGCGGGGTGCGGCAGTTCTTC.

The rearrangement links TRBV19 to TRBJ2-5; the match to TRBD2 covers 13 bases. The CDR3 runs to 14 residues. J gave up 9 bases and V 7 bases, and 8 bases lay outside the gene matches. Germline V gene sequence: CDR1 LNHDA, CDR2 SQIVND (reference sequence). The CDR3: CASISGLAGDPQYF. The CDR3 DNA reads as TGTGCCAGTATCTCCGGACTAGCGGGAGATCCCCAGTACTTC.

The chain uses TRBV10-2 and TRBJ2-3; 10 positions match TRBD2. V shed 0 bases, J shed 6 bases, and the junction held 12 bases outside the gene matches. Germline V lookup: CDR1 WSHSY, CDR2 SAAADI. CDR3 length: 18 residues. The CDR3 DNA follows: TGCGCCAGCAGTGAGTCGAAGTTGTCTAGCGGGAGTAGGGATACGCAGTATTTT. Its translation is CASSESKLSSGSRDTQYF.

As regards this clone: Other DNA sequences in the same sample also yield this CDR3. The chain combines TRBV27 with TRBJ1-1, with D hard to call. Germline assignment: CDR1 MNHEY and CDR2 SMNVEV (reference sequence). This CDR3 spans 14 amino acids. Trimming removed 3 bases at V and 0 bases at J, with 8 bases between. CDR3 region: CASSFRGLNTEAFF. The CDR3 DNA sequence: TGTGCCAGCAGTTTTAGAGGGTTGAACACTGAAGCTTTCTTT.

The chain is built from TRBV5-1 and TRBJ1-2; 9 bases agree with TRBD1. J gave up 12 bases and V 4 bases, and 13 bases lay outside the gene matches. Germline V gives CDR1 SGHRS, CDR2 YFSETQ. This CDR3 is built from 14 residues. The CDR3: CASSEAGQGFFDTF. The CDR3, as DNA: TGCGCCAGCAGCGAGGCGGGACAGGGTTTTTTCGACACCTTC. Variable domain in full (rest from reference TRBV5-1 and TRBJ1-2): KAGVTQTPRYLIKTRGQQVTLSCSPISGHRSVSWYQQTPGQGLQFLFEYFSETQRNKGNFPGRFSGRQFSNSRSEMNVSTLELGDSALYLCASSEAGQGFFDTFGSGTRLTVV.

This clone was picked up one time. The V call is TRBV27, the J call TRBJ2-1, with a possible D match to TRBD2 (5 bases). V lost 6 bases to trimming and J lost 7 bases, with 13 bases between them. Germline CDR1 reads MNHEY; CDR2 reads SMNVEV (reference sequence). This CDR3 is built from 13 residues. The CDR3 region is CASRLLGRNEQFF. The CDR3 coding sequence is TGTGCCAGCAGGCTACTAGGGAGAAATGAGCAGTTCTTC.

The genes are TRBV5-1 and TRBJ1-2, with 9 bases that match TRBD1. V shed 0 bases, J shed 4 bases, and the junction held 4 bases outside the gene matches. The CDR3 is 15 residues long. Germline V gives CDR1 SGHRS, CDR2 YFSETQ. CDR3 DNA sequence: TGCGCCAGCAGCTTGGGTGACAGGGGGACCTATGGCTACACCTTC. It codes for CASSLGDRGTYGYTF.

The chain recombines TRBV20-1 with TRBJ2-5; a possible D gene is TRBD2 (5 bases). V was cut by 7 bases and J by 5 bases, with 11 bases left in between. CDR1 and CDR2 (germline): DFQATT, SNEGSKA (reference sequence). The CDR3 spans 11 residues. In DNA form, the CDR3 reads TGCAGTGGGACTCTAAGGGAGACCCAGTACTTC. It translates to CSGTLRETQYF.

The chain recombines TRBV5-1 with TRBJ2-1; 13 nucleotides match TRBD2. J was trimmed by 4 bases and V by 4 bases; bases with no gene match: 8. The CDR3 covers 17 residues. CDR1 is SGHRS and CDR2 is YFSETQ in the germline V gene. Here the CDR3 reads CASSLGTSGNSYNEQFF. CDR3 coding DNA: TGCGCCAGCAGCCTGGGGACTAGCGGGAATTCTTACAATGAGCAGTTCTTC.

This sequence joins TRBV7-3 and TRBJ2-2; D possibly corresponds to TRBD1 (5 bases). The germline V and J ends were trimmed by 5 bases and 4 bases, with 11 bases remaining between them. CDR1 and CDR2 from the germline V gene are SGHTA and FQGTGA. The CDR3 totals 14 residues. CDR3 residues: CASSLLGATGELFF. CDR3 DNA: TGTGCCAGCAGCCTCCTAGGGGCCACCGGGGAGCTGTTTTTT.

The CDR3 is CASSLSRHVYGYTF. The CDR3 region has the DNA TGTGCCAGCAGTTTATCCAGGCACGTCTATGGCTACACCTTC. This sequence joins TRBV28 and TRBJ1-2; no definite D call. CDR1 and CDR2 (germline): MDHEN, SYDVKM. V gave up 1 base and J gave up 4 bases, with 10 bases separating them. CDR3 length: 14 amino acids.

This clone was found a few times. V gene TRBV24-1 combines with J gene TRBJ1-5, with 9 bases identical to TRBD1. The CDR3 is made up of 14 amino acids. Germline trimming cut 7 bases from V and 4 bases from J; bases unmatched to any gene: 4. Germline CDR1 reads KGHDR; CDR2 reads SFDVKD. The CDR3 is CATRGQGLNQPQHF. CDR3 DNA sequence: TGTGCCACCAGGGGACAGGGCTTAAATCAGCCCCAGCATTTT.

This sequence joins TRBV7-3 and TRBJ2-1; 9 nucleotides match TRBD2. This CDR3 contains 15 residues. Per the germline V gene, CDR1 is SGHTA and CDR2 is FQGTGA. V gave up 4 bases and J gave up 7 bases; unmatched junction bases: 8. CDR3 in DNA: TGTGCCAGCAGCTCCCGTAGCGGGAGTAATAATGAGCAGTTCTTC. This translates into CASSSRSGSNNEQFF.

V usage is TRBV10-3 and J usage is TRBJ1-3; D ambiguous. Germline loops: CDR1 ENHRY, CDR2 SYGVKD. The CDR3 length is 14 residues. Trimming pared 0 bases from V and 8 bases from J, leaving 11 bases between. This chain's CDR3 is CAISESGALDTIYF. In DNA form, the CDR3 reads TGTGCCATCAGTGAGTCTGGAGCGTTGGACACCATATATTTT.

The rearrangement joins TRBV29-1 to TRBJ1-2; D possibly corresponds to TRBD1 (6 bases). The CDR3 totals 12 residues. CDR1 is SQVTM and CDR2 is ANQGSEA in the germline V gene. Deletions cut 3 bases from V and 4 bases from J, with 9 bases between. CDR3 DNA: TGCAGCGTTGATTGGGGGCCCTATGGCTACACCTTC. Its protein product is CSVDWGPYGYTF.

This chain links TRBV28 with TRBJ1-2, with 7 bases identical to TRBD1. This CDR3 spans 15 amino acids. V gave up 6 bases and J gave up 2 bases; unmatched junction bases: 9. Germline V CDR1 and CDR2: MDHEN, SYDVKM. The CDR3 coding sequence is TGTGCCAGCAGCCTAGGGGGCGGACGAAACTATGGCTACACCTTC. It encodes CASSLGGGRNYGYTF.

The chain has TRBV7-9 and TRBJ2-1, with a tentative D call TRBD2 (5 bases). The germline CDR1 and CDR2 sequences are SEHNR and FQNEAQ (reference sequence). CDR3 length: 12 residues. V dropped 1 base and J dropped 15 bases, with 13 bases sitting between them. In nucleotides, the CDR3 is TGTGCCAGCAGCTTAGGCGGGCTCAATCGGTTCTTC. It is translated as CASSLGGLNRFF.

The genes are TRBV5-1 and TRBJ2-5, with D possibly TRBD2 on 6 matching bases. The germline gives CDR1 SGHRS, CDR2 YFSETQ. CDR3 length: 15 residues. V dropped 3 bases and J dropped 2 bases, with 14 bases sitting between them. The CDR3 DNA is TGCGCCAGCAGCTCTAGCGAGAGCCCTCAAGAGACCCAGTACTTC. It yields the protein CASSSSESPQETQYF.

The genes are TRBV5-1 and TRBJ1-1; TRBD1 agrees at 8 bases. Germline V gives CDR1 SGHRS, CDR2 YFSETQ. V lost 5 bases, J lost 3 bases, and 3 bases stayed unmatched. The CDR3 is 13 amino acids. CDR3 in DNA: TGCGCCAGCAGGTCACAGGGGGACACTGAAGCTTTCTTT. This sequence encodes CASRSQGDTEAFF.

V and J are TRBV5-6 and TRBJ1-1; 7 bases line up with TRBD1. V lost 4 bases to trimming and J lost 6 bases; unmatched junction nucleotides: 9. This CDR3 has 14 amino acids. Per germline, CDR1 SGHDT and CDR2 YYEEEE. CDR3 amino acids: CASSNPGQSAEAFF. The CDR3 region has the DNA TGTGCCAGCAGCAACCCGGGACAGAGCGCTGAAGCTTTCTTT.